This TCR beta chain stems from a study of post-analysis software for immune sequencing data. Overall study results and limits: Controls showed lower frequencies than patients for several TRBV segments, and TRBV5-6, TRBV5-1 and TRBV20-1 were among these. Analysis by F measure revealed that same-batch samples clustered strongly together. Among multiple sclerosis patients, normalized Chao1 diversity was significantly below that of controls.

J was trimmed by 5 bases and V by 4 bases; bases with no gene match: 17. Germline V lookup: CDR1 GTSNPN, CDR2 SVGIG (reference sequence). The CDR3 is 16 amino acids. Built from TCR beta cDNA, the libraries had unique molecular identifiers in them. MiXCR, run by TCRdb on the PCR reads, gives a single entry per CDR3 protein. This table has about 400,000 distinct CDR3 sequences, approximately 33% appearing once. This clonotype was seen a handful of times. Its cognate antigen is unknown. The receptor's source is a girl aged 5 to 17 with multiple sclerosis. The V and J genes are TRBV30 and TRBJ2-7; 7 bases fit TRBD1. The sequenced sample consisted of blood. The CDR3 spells CAWTPRTGDYLNEQYF. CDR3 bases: TGTGCCTGGACCCCCAGGACAGGAGACTACCTTAACGAGCAGTACTTC. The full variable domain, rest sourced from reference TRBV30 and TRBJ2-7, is SQTIHQWPATLVQPVGSPLSLECTVEGTSNPNLYWYRQAAGRGLQLLFYSVGIGQISSEVPQNLSASRPQDRQFILSSKKLLLSDSGFYLCAWTPRTGDYLNEQYFGPGTRLTVT.